This T cell receptor beta chain was recovered during a study of early T cells in non-severe SARS-CoV-2 infection. For the study at large: The authors sequenced bulk RNA from unsorted whole blood, leaving chains unpaired.

Points from the study as a whole: Using VDJdb, the matching emphasized anti-spike CD8 responses while missing private and CD4 specificities.

Turning to this clonotype: The antigen remains undetermined.

Trimming took 1 base from V and 8 from J; bases not matched to a gene: 6. Per germline, CDR1 SQVTM and CDR2 ANQGSEA. CDR3 size: 13 residues. As part of library construction, unique molecular identifiers were attached to individual cDNA molecules. TCRdb re-called the 5' RACE reads with MiXCR, one entry per CDR3 protein. Of about 52,000 distinct CDR3 sequences in the sample, more than 9% are singletons; the top ten hold about 10%. The TCR sequence derives from an adult who was a healthcare worker with PCR-confirmed SARS-CoV-2 infection or an uninfected control (not recorded which). Sequenced sample: whole blood. The chain uses TRBV29-1 and TRBJ1-2, with 8 bases that match TRBD1. CDR3 amino acids: CSVEVQGALGYTF. For the CDR3, the DNA is TGCAGCGTTGAAGTCCAGGGGGCGCTCGGCTACACCTTC.